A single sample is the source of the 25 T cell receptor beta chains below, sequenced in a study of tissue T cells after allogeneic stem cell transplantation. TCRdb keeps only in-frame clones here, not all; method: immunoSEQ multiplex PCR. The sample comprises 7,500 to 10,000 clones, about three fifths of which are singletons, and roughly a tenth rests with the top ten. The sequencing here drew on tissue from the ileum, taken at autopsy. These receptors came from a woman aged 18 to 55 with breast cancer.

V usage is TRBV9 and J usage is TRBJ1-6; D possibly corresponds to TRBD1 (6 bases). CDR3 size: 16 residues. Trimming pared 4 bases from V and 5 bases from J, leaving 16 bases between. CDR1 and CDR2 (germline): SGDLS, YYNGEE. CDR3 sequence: CASSSGLGADNSPLHF. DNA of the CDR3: TGTGCCAGCAGCTCCGGATTGGGGGCTGATAATTCACCCCTCCACTTT.

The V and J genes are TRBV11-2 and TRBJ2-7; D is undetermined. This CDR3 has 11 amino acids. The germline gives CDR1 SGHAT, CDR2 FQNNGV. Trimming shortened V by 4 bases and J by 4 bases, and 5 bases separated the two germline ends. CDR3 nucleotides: TGTGCCAGCAGCTCTATTTACGAGCAGTACTTC. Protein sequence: CASSSIYEQYF.

The CDR3 sequence is CASSSRRAGSGANVLTF. The CDR3 bases are TGTGCCAGCAGCTCCCGGCGGGCGGGCTCTGGGGCCAACGTCCTGACTTTC. The chain couples TRBV7-2 to TRBJ2-6; a possible D gene is TRBD2 (5 bases). There are 17 residues in the CDR3. Looked up from germline, CDR1 is SGHTA and CDR2 is FQGNSA. Between the trimmed V and J ends, which lost 4 bases and 0 bases, there was a span of 13 bases.

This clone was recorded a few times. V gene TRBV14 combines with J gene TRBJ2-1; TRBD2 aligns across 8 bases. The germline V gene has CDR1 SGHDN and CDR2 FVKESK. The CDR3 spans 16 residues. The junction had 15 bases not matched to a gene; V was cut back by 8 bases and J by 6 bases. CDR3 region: CASSPGLDSRFNEQFF. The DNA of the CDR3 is TGTGCCAGCTCACCGGGACTAGATTCCAGGTTCAATGAGCAGTTCTTC.

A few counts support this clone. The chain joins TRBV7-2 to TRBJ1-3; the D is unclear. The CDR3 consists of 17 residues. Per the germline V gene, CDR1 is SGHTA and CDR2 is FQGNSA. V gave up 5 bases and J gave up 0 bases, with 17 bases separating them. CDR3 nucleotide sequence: TGTGCCAGCAGCCCCCGCGAGGCCACCCTCTCTGGAAACACCATATATTTT. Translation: CASSPREATLSGNTIYF.

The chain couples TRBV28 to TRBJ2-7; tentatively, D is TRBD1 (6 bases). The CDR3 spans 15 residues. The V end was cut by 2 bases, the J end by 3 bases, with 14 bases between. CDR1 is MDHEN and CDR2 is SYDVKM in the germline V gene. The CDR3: CASSLDRDTYYEQYF. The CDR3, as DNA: TGTGCCAGCAGTTTAGACCGGGACACGTACTACGAGCAGTACTTC.

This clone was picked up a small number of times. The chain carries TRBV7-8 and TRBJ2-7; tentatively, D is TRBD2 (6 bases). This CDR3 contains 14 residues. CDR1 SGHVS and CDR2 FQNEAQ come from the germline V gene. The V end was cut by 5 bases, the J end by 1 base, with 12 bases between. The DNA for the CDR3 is TGTGCCAGCAGCCCCGGGACTGTATCCTACGAGCAGTACTTC. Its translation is CASSPGTVSYEQYF.

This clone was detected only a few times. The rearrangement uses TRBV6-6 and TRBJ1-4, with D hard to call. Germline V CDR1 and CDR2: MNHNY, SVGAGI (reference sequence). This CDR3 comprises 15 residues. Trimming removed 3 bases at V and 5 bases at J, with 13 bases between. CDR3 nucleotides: TGTGCCAGCAGTTATCGGGTTGGTAAAAATGAAAAACTGTTTTTT. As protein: CASSYRVGKNEKLFF.

The DNA of the CDR3 is TGTGCCAGCAGCTTAGATACAGGAACAGATACGCAGTATTTT. Its protein product is CASSLDTGTDTQYF. The chain couples TRBV7-9 to TRBJ2-3; tentatively, D is TRBD1 (5 bases). Germline assignment: CDR1 SEHNR and CDR2 FQNEAQ (reference sequence). Trimming removed 1 base at V and 3 bases at J, with 8 bases between. This CDR3 has 14 residues.

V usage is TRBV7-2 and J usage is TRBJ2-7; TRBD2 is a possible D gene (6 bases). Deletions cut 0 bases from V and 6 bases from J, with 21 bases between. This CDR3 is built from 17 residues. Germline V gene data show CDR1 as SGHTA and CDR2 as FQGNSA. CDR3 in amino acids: CASSLALVSEGYGEQYF. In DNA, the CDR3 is TGTGCCAGCAGCTTAGCCCTTGTGTCGGAGGGGTACGGCGAGCAGTACTTC.

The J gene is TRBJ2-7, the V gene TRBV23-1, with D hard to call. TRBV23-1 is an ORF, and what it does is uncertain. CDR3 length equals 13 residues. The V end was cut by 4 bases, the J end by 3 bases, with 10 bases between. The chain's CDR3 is CASSPNADYEQYF. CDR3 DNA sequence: TGCGCCAGCAGTCCCAACGCTGACTACGAGCAGTACTTC.

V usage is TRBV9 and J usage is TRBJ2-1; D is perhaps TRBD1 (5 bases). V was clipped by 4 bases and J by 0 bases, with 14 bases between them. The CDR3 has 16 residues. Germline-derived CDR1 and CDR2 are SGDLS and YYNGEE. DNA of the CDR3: TGTGCCAGCAGCCTGGGTGGGGCTGTCTCCTACAATGAGCAGTTCTTC. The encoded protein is CASSLGGAVSYNEQFF.

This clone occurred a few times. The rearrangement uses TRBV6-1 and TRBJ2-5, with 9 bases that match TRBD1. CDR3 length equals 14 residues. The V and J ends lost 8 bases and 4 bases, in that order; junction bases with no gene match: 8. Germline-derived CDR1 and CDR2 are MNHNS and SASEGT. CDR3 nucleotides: TGTGCCAGCCGTCAGACAGGGGGGCGAGAGACCCAGTACTTC. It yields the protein CASRQTGGRETQYF.

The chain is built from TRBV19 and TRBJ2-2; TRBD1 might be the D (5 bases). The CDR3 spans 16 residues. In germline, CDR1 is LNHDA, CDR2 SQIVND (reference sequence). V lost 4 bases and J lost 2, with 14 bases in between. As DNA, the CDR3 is TGTGCCAGTAGTAGACAGATCCGAGTCAACACCGGGGAGCTGTTTTTT. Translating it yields CASSRQIRVNTGELFF. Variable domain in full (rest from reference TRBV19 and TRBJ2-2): DGGITQSPKYLFRKEGQNVTLSCEQNLNHDAMYWYRQDPGQGLRLIYYSQIVNDFQKGDIAEGYSVSREKKESFPLTVTSAQKNPTAFYLCASSRQIRVNTGELFFGEGSRLTVL.

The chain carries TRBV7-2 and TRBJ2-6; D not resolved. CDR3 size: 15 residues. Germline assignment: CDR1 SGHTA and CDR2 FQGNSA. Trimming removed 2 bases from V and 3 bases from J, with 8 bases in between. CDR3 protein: CASSLPAGGANVLTF. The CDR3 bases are TGTGCCAGCAGCTTACCGGCCGGTGGGGCCAACGTCCTGACTTTC.

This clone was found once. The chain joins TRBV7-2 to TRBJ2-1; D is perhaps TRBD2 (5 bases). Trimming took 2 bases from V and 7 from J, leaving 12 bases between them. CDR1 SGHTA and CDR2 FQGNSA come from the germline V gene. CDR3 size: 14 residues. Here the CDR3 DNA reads TGTGCCAGCAGCTTATCCCTAGCCGGGAATGAGCAGTTCTTC. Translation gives CASSLSLAGNEQFF.

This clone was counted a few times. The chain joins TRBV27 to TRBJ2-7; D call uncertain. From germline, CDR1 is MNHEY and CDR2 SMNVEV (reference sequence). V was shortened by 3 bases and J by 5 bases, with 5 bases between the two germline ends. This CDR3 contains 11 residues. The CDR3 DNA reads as TGTGCCAGCAGTTTTCGACACGAGCAGTACTTC. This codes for CASSFRHEQYF.

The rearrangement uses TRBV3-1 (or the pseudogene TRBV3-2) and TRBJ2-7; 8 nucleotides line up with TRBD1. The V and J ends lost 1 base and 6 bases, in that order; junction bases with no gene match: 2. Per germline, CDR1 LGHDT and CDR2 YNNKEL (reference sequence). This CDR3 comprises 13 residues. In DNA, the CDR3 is TGTGCCAGCAGCCAAGTCACAGGGGGCGAGCAGTACTTC. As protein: CASSQVTGGEQYF.

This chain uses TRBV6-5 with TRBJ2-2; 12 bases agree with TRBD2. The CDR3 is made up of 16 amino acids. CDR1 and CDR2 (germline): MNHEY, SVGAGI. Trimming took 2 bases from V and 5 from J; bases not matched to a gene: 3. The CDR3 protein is CASSYHLAGGTGELFF. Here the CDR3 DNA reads TGTGCCAGCAGTTACCATCTAGCGGGGGGGACCGGGGAGCTGTTTTTT.

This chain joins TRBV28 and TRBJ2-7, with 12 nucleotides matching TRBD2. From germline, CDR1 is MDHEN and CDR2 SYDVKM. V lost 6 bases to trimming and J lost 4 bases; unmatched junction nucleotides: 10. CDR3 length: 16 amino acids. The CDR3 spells CASRNWVTSGSYEQYF. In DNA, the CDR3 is TGTGCCAGCAGAAATTGGGTGACTAGCGGGAGTTACGAGCAGTACTTC.

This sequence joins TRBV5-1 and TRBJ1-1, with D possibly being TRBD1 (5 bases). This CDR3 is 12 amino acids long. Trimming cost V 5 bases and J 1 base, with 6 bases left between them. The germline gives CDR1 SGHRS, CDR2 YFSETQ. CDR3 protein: CASRTENTEAFF. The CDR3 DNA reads TGCGCCAGCAGGACAGAGAACACTGAAGCTTTCTTT.

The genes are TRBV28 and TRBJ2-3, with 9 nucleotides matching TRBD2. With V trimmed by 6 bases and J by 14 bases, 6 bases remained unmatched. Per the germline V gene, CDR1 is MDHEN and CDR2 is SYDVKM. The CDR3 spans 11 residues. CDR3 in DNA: TGTGCCAGCAGGACCGGGACTAGCTGGTATTTT. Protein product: CASRTGTSWYF.

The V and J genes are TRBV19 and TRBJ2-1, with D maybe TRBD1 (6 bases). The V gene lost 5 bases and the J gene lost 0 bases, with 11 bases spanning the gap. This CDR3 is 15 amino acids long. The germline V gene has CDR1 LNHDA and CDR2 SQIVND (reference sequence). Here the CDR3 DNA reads TGTGCCAGTAGTCCCCCGGACAGCTCCTACAATGAGCAGTTCTTC. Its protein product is CASSPPDSSYNEQFF.

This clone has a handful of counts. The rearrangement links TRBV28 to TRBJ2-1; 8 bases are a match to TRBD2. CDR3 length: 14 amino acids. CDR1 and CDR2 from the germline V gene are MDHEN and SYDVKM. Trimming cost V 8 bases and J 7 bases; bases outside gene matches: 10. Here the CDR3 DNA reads TGTGCCAGCTCTTTCGCGGGAGGTTTGAATGAGCAGTTCTTC. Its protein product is CASSFAGGLNEQFF.

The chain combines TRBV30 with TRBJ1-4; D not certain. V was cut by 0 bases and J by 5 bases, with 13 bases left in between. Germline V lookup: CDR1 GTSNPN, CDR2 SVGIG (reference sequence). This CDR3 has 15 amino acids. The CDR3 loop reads CAWSVQSGPNEKLFF. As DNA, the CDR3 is TGTGCCTGGAGTGTACAAAGTGGGCCGAATGAAAAACTGTTTTTT.